Sequencing of this T cell receptor (beta chain) was carried out in a study of stem cell transplantation in POMP-related autoinflammatory disease. TCRdb's table, derived via immunoSEQ multiplex PCR, lists solely in-frame clones and lacks some. The repertoire consists of over 25,000 clones, with 88% occurring once and the leading ten covering around 0.72%. Comment on this clone: The antigen remains unidentified. Compared with germline, one end of the junction differs, possibly owing to a read error.

The CDR3 has 13 amino acids. Germline V gene data show CDR1 as MNHNS and CDR2 as SASEGT. Study outcomes and limitations: Patients with PRAID showed a restricted number of unique TRB V-J gene pairings. PRAID patients trended toward lower TRB diversity and higher clonality in all analyzed T-cell subsets.

This TCR came from a human donor with POMP-related autoinflammation and immune dysregulation (PRAID). J is TRBJ1-2 and V is TRBV6-1; 10 nucleotides line up with TRBD1. The starting material was CD4+ T cells from PBMCs, obtained before stem cell transplantation. The CDR3 nucleotides are TGTGCCAGCAGTGAGACAGGGGGCTATAGCTACACCTTC. It is translated as CASSETGGYSYTF.